These 9 T cell receptor beta chains share one sample of origin, sequenced in a study of blood T cells in healthy people across ages. PCR was performed a second time for about 7 to 11 cycles using a sample-barcoded 5' primer and a J-beta primer mix. TCRdb re-derived calls from the 5' RACE reads in MiXCR, one entry per CDR3 protein. Counted here are fewer than 750,000 distinct CDR3 sequences, around 48% occurring once; the ten biggest clones make up around 23%. What was sequenced was blood. These receptors were taken from a man at least 80 years old in good health.

This clonotype was counted once. The chain uses TRBV18 and TRBJ1-5; tentative D call: TRBD1 (5 bases). V was clipped by 3 bases and J by 0 bases, with 12 bases between them. The CDR3 extends over 16 amino acids. In germline, CDR1 is KGHSH, CDR2 LQKENI. The CDR3 sequence: CASSPDAGVSNQPQHF. In DNA, the CDR3 is TGTGCCAGCTCACCTGATGCGGGGGTTAGCAATCAGCCCCAGCATTTT. Supplemented by reference TRBV18 and TRBJ1-5, the full variable domain reads NAGVMQNPRHLVRRRGQEARLRCSPMKGHSHVYWYRQLPEEGLKFMVYLQKENIIDESGMPKERFSAEFPKEGPSILRIQQVVRGDSAAYFCASSPDAGVSNQPQHFGDGTRLSIL.

The gene calls are TRBV25-1 and TRBJ2-2; 9 bases line up with TRBD2. The CDR3 totals 14 residues. Germline trimming cut 4 bases from V and 6 bases from J; bases unmatched to any gene: 3. Germline CDR1 reads MGHDK; CDR2 reads SYGVNS. DNA of the CDR3: TGTGCCAGCAGTGCTCTAGCGGGACCCGGGGAGCTGTTTTTT. It is translated as CASSALAGPGELFF.

The chain has TRBV20-1 and TRBJ2-3; TRBD2 matches at 11 bases. Germline CDR1 and CDR2: DFQATT and SNEGSKA (reference sequence). V lost 3 bases and J lost 5; bases outside the gene matches: 10. This CDR3 is built from 16 residues. The CDR3 DNA follows: TGCAGTGCTAGTAAGCCTAGCGGGAGGCCGGGAGATACGCAGTATTTT. This translates into CSASKPSGRPGDTQYF.

The chain carries TRBV9 and TRBJ2-2; tentatively, D is TRBD2 (6 bases). The CDR3 has 16 residues. Germline V gene lookup returns CDR1 SGDLS and CDR2 YYNGEE. The V end lost 0 bases, the J end lost 1 base, and 10 bases lay between the germline ends. In DNA, the CDR3 is TGTGCCAGCAGCGTAGCTTCTAGCGAGAACACCGGGGAGCTGTTTTTT. Its protein is CASSVASSENTGELFF.

The chain joins TRBV7-8 to TRBJ2-3; the match to TRBD2 covers 12 bases. Germline lookup yields CDR1 SGHVS and CDR2 FQNEAQ. V lost 2 bases to trimming and J lost 5 bases; unmatched junction nucleotides: 5. This CDR3 contains 16 residues. CDR3 protein: CASSLLAGGPGDTQYF. The CDR3 bases are TGTGCCAGCAGCTTACTAGCGGGGGGGCCTGGAGATACGCAGTATTTT.

The V call is TRBV5-1, the J call TRBJ2-2, with D unresolved. The CDR3 totals 15 residues. The germline CDR1 and CDR2 sequences are SGHRS and YFSETQ. Trimming shortened V by 3 bases and J by 1 base, and 10 bases separated the two germline ends. In DNA, the CDR3 is TGCGCCAGCAGCTCGCCCAGCTTGAACACCGGGGAGCTGTTTTTT. It is translated as CASSSPSLNTGELFF.

The chain uses TRBV9 and TRBJ1-5; D call uncertain. The CDR3 loop spans 13 amino acids. V was trimmed by 2 bases and J by 9 bases, leaving 12 bases between them. Germline V gives CDR1 SGDLS, CDR2 YYNGEE. The CDR3 DNA follows: TGTGCCAGCAGCGTGGGAGACTTAGGGCCCCAGCATTTT. This codes for CASSVGDLGPQHF.

This clonotype has ten or more counts. The CDR3 DNA follows: TGTGCCAGCAGGAACCCGGGGAACTACGAGCAGTACTTC. This sequence encodes CASRNPGNYEQYF. V and J are TRBV7-8 and TRBJ2-7; possible D gene TRBD2, 5 bases. The CDR3 contains 13 residues. CDR1 and CDR2 (germline): SGHVS, FQNEAQ. V was trimmed by 6 bases and J by 3 bases, leaving 12 bases between them.

J is TRBJ1-4 and V is TRBV5-1, with D tentatively TRBD1 (6 bases). The germline V gene encodes CDR1 SGHRS and CDR2 YFSETQ. The germline V and J ends were trimmed by 3 bases and 7 bases, with 16 bases remaining between them. The CDR3 sequence is 15 residues long. The CDR3 DNA reads TGCGCCAGCAGCTCGCAGGGTTCGGGGGCTGAAAAACTGTTTTTT. Its protein is CASSSQGSGAEKLFF.